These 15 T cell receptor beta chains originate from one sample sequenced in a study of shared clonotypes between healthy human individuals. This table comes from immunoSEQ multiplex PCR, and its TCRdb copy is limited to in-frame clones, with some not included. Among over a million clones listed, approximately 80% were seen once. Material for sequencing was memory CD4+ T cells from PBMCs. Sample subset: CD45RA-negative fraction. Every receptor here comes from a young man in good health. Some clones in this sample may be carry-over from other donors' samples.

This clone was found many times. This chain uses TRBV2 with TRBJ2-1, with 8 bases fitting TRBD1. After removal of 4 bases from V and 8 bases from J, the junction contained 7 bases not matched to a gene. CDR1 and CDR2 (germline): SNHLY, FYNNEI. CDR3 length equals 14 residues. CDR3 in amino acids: CASSGWTGNDEQFF. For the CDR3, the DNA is TGTGCCAGCAGTGGGTGGACAGGGAACGATGAGCAGTTCTTC.

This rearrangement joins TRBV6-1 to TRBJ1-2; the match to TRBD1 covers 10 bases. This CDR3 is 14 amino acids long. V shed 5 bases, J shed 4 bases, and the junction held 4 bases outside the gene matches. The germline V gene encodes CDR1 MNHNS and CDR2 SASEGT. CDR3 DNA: TGTGCCAGCAGTTGGGACAGGGGCACCTATGGCTACACCTTC. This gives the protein CASSWDRGTYGYTF.

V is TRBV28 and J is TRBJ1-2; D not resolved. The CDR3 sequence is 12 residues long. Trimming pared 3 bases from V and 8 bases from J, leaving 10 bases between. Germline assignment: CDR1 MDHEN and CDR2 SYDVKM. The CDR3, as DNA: TGTGCCAGCAGTTTTGTTCGCAGGGGCTACACCTTC. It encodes CASSFVRRGYTF.

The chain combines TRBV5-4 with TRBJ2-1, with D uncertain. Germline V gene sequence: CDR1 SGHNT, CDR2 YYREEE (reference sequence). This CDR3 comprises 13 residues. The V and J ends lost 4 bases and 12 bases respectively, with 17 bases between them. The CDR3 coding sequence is TGTGCCAGCAGCCATACCATAGATGCTTCGCAGTTCTTC. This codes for CASSHTIDASQFF.

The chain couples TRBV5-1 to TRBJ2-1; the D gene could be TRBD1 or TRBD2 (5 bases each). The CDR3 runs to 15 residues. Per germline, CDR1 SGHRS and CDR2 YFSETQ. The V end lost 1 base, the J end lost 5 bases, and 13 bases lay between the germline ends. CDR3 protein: CASSLRGGTDNEQFF. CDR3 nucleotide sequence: TGCGCCAGCAGCTTGAGAGGTGGGACCGACAATGAGCAGTTCTTC.

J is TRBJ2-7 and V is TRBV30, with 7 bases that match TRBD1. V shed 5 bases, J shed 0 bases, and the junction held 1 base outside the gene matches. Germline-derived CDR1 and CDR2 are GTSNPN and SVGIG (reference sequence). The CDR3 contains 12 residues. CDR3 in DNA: TGTGCCTGGGGGGACAGCTCCTACGAGCAGTACTTC. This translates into CAWGDSSYEQYF.

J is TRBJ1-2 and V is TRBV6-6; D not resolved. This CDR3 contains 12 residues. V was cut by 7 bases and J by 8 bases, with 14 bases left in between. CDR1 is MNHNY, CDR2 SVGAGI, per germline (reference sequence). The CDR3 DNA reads TGTGCCAGCAACGCCGACGGGTCAGGCTACACCTTC. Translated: CASNADGSGYTF.

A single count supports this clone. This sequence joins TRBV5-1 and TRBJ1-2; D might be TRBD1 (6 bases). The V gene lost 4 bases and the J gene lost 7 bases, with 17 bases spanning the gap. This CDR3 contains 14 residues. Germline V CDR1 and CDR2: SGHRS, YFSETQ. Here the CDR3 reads CASSETGSSGGYTF. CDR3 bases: TGCGCCAGCAGCGAAACAGGGTCGTCGGGTGGCTACACCTTC.

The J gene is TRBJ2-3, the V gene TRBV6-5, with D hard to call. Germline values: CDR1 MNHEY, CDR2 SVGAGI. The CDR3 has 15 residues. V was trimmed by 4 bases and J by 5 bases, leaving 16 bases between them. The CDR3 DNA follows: TGTGCCAGCAGTTCAACATTGAGGCGAGGAGATACGCAGTATTTT. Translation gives CASSSTLRRGDTQYF.

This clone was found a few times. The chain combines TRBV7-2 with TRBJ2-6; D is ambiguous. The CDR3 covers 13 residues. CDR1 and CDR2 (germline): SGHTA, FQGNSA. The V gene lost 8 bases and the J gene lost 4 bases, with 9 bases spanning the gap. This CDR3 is CASGPSGANVLTF. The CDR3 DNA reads TGTGCCAGCGGACCCTCGGGGGCCAACGTCCTGACTTTC.

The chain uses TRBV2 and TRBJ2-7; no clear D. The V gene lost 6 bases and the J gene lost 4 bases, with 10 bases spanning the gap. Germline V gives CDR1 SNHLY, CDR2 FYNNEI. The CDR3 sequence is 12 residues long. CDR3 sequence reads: CASRTDHYEQYF. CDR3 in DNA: TGTGCCAGCAGGACGGATCATTACGAGCAGTACTTC.

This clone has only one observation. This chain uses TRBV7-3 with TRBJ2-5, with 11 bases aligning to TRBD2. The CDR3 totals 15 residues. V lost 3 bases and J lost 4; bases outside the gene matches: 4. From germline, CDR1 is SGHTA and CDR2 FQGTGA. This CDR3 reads CASSLTSGTVETQYF. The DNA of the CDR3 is TGTGCCAGCAGCTTGACTAGCGGGACGGTAGAGACCCAGTACTTC.

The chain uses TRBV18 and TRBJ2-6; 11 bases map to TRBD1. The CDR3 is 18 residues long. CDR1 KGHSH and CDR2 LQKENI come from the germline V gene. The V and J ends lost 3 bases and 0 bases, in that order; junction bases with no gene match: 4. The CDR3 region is CASSPSGTGGSGANVLTF. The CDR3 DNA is TGTGCCAGCTCACCTTCCGGGACAGGGGGCTCTGGGGCCAACGTCCTGACTTTC.

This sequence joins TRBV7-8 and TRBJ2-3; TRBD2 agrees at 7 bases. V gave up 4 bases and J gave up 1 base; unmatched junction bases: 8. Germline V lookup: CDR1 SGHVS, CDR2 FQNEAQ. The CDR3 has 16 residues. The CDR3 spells CASSSLVTSGTDTQYF. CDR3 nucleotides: TGTGCCAGCAGCTCCCTGGTTACTAGCGGCACAGATACGCAGTATTTT.

The CDR3, as DNA: TGCGCCAGCTCAGGGAATTCCCACTACGAGCAGTACTTC. Its translation is CASSGNSHYEQYF. The chain employs TRBV5-1 and TRBJ2-7; perhaps TRBD1 as D (5 bases). Germline lookup yields CDR1 SGHRS and CDR2 YFSETQ. Between the trimmed V and J ends, which lost 7 bases and 3 bases, there was a span of 14 bases. The CDR3 loop spans 13 amino acids.